This T cell receptor (beta chain) was recorded in a study of blood T cell repertoires in COVID-19 (dated by TCRdb to about 2020). Concerning the study at large: Collaborator samples came from the United States, Italy and Spain and covered acute and convalescent phases of COVID-19. The prospective study material was composed of cDNA or gDNA derived from T cells, B-cell-depleted T cells, or PBMCs. The dataset comprised deeply sampled blood TCRbeta repertoires from subjects exposed to, actively infected with, or recovered from COVID-19. The repertoires were made available in a free public database intended to serve as a resource for research on the immune response to SARS-CoV-2. The samples were drawn from the first 160 participants of the ongoing ImmuneRACE study and from 950 to 1,500 subjects provided by 6 global collaborators. The sample metadata nearly always contained a de-identified subject ID, COVID-19 status, age in years and sex. Where available, HLA class I and class II types were obtained from metadata supplied by the sample provider rather than from assay-based typing. Broad study findings and their caveats: Clinical and demographic metadata were provided uncurated, with the amount varying by source and participant.

The collaborating institutions used their own protocols to collect whole blood in K2EDTA tubes. For TCRbeta analysis, collaborator samples were shipped as frozen whole blood, as isolated PBMCs, or as DNA extracted from either sample type. TCRbeta CDR3 regions were amplified from genomic DNA using the immunoSEQ Assay, a bias-controlled multiplex PCR. The study's processing was this. The number of nucleated cells in each sample was estimated from the amplification of reference gene primers within the assay. To quantify the absolute abundance of each unique TCRbeta CDR3 rearrangement, sequence reads were collapsed and filtered. Productive Simpson clonality was computed per sample as the square root of Simpson's diversity index over productive rearrangements. TCRdb retrieved this table from immuneACCESS and kept in-frame rearrangements only. Not all clones are present; in checked studies, unresolved V genes account for under half, and no reason is known for the remainder. The DNA was the basis for D and trimming; V, J and clone size are from that table. Counted in this sample were around 180,000 clones; over 75% of them appeared once. Of the sample, 2.5% to 3.5% is held by the ten largest clones.

To note about this clone: Its antigen is not yet known. Per-nucleotide qualities are absent, and no much larger clonotype sits a single base away.

The CDR3, cysteine through phenylalanine, is 14 amino acids long. Only the CDR3 portion is preserved as DNA: 42 bases, with reading frame beginning at the first base. CDR1 and CDR2 are drawn from the germline V gene: LGHNT, FRNRAP. V is pruned by 4 bases and J by 4 bases, leaving 2 bases of the junction without a gene match. This sequence was found in a man aged 55 to 70 with acute or convalescent COVID-19. The sample consisted of peripheral blood. The sequence is built from TRBV12-5 and TRBJ2-3, with 10 bases in between that match TRBD2. The DNA sequence is as follows: TGTGCTAGTGGTTCCGGACTAGCGGCAGATACGCAGTATTTT. This codes for CASGSGLAADTQYF.